This record looks at one TCR beta chain sequence and its context. Each CDR3 protein gets one entry in TCRdb, which reprocessed the 5' RACE reads and gives no DNA. Recorded for this sample: hundreds of thousands of distinct CDR3 sequences. The data derive from a study of T cells expressing NK-cell markers. Turning to the study itself: Seven of the eight sequenced donors were HCMV-seropositive; one was seronegative.

This clonotype was sampled from a man aged 18 to 29 in good health. Sequenced input: blood T cells: a sorted CD56 or NKG2C T cell subset, CD4+ or CD8+ T cells, or bulk PBMC T cells (not recorded which).

The CDR3 here is CASSTADRNTDTQYF. The rearrangement uses TRBV7-2 and TRBJ2-3; without DNA, the TCRdb call of TRBD1 cannot be checked. The CDR3 runs to 15 residues. The germline V gene has CDR1 SGHTA and CDR2 FQGNSA.